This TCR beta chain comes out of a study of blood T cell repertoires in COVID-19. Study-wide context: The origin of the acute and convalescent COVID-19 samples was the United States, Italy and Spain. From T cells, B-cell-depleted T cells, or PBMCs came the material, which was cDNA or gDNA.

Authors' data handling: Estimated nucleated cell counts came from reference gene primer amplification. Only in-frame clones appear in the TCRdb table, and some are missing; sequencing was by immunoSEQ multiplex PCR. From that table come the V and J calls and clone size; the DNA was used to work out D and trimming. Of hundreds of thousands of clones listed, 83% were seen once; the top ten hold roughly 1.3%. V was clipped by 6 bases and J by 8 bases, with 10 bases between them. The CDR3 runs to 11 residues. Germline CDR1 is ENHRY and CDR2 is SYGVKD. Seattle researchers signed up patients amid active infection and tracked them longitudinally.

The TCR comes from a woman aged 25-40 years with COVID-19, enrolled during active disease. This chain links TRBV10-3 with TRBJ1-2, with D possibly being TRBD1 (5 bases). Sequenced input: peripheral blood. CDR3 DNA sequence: TGTGCCATCAGAGGGGAAGGGGGCTACACCTTC. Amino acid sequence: CAIRGEGGYTF.